The 10 T cell receptor beta chains below were found in one sample sequenced in a study of graft-versus-host responses after intestinal transplantation (TCRdb year 2021). These TCRs are of unknown antigen specificity. The library was produced with the immunoSEQ multiplex PCR assay. TCRdb took over this immuneACCESS table, retaining in-frame rearrangements with V and J assigned. Such tables are incomplete; in checked studies, under half of the missing clones stem from an unresolved V gene, and the remainder is unexplained. Counted in this sample were approximately 110,000 clones; around nine tenths of them appeared once. The biggest ten clones account for 0.2% to 0.25% of the sample. The intended sense of this specimen's time point label: cells obtained before transplantation from donor or recipient. The starting material was unstimulated CD4+ T cells sorted from spleen or lymph node cells, obtained before transplant. The receptor source for this set is a human donor who was the organ donor for an intestinal transplant.

V usage is TRBV5-8 and J usage is TRBJ2-7; D gene unclear. This CDR3 is 15 amino acids long. In germline, CDR1 is SGHTS, CDR2 YDEGEE. V was clipped by 6 bases and J by 0 bases, with 16 bases between them. This CDR3 reads CASKPVRMSSYEQYF. In nucleotides, the CDR3 is TGTGCCAGCAAGCCAGTCCGGATGAGCTCCTACGAGCAGTACTTC.

The chain combines TRBV28 with TRBJ1-1; 9 bases line up with TRBD1. Unmatched junction bases numbered 9, after V lost 5 bases and J lost 5 bases. The CDR3 sequence is 15 residues long. Germline V gene sequence: CDR1 MDHEN, CDR2 SYDVKM. CDR3 bases: TGTGCCAGCAGTGACTCCGGGACAGGGCGAACTGAAGCTTTCTTT. It codes for CASSDSGTGRTEAFF.

The table lists this clone with a count of one. The CDR3 nucleotides read TGTGCCAGCAGTGCGGCCGGGACAGAGTATAATTCACCCCTCCACTTT. Amino acids: CASSAAGTEYNSPLHF. V gene TRBV6-1 combines with J gene TRBJ1-6; TRBD1 aligns across 7 bases. Germline loops: CDR1 MNHNS, CDR2 SASEGT. V trimming: 4 bases; J trimming: 4 bases; junction bases outside the gene matches: 7. The CDR3 covers 16 residues.

This clone turned up a few times. This rearrangement joins TRBV5-6 to TRBJ1-5; 7 bases map to TRBD1. CDR1 and CDR2 from the germline V gene are SGHDT and YYEEEE. V gave up 0 bases and J gave up 4 bases; unmatched junction bases: 4. CDR3 length: 15 amino acids. CDR3 bases: TGTGCCAGCAGCTTGGCCGGGACAGCTAATCAGCCCCAGCATTTT. Translated, it gives CASSLAGTANQPQHF.

This sequence joins TRBV29-1 and TRBJ2-3; 14 nucleotides agree with TRBD2. The germline gives CDR1 SQVTM, CDR2 ANQGSEA. The V and J ends lost 8 bases and 3 bases, in that order; junction bases with no gene match: 16. The CDR3 contains 18 residues. Written as DNA, the CDR3 is TGCAGCTCGAATCCGGGACAGGGGACTAGCGGGAGTACAGATACGCAGTATTTT. Translated, it gives CSSNPGQGTSGSTDTQYF.

This clone was counted once. This sequence joins TRBV5-1 and TRBJ2-1, with 13 bases matching TRBD2. The CDR3 extends over 15 amino acids. CDR1 is SGHRS, CDR2 YFSETQ, per germline. V dropped 4 bases and J dropped 6; count of bases not matched to a gene: 4. For the CDR3, the DNA is TGCGCCAGCAGCCCAAGGACTAGCGGGAGCAATGAGCAGTTCTTC. Translating gives CASSPRTSGSNEQFF.

This chain uses TRBV7-3 with TRBJ2-1; D is perhaps TRBD1 (6 bases). This CDR3 is 17 amino acids long. Germline loops: CDR1 SGHTA, CDR2 FQGTGA. V gave up 4 bases and J gave up 0 bases, with 16 bases separating them. The CDR3 reads CASSSRGHMSSYNEQFF. CDR3 DNA sequence: TGTGCCAGCAGCTCAAGGGGACACATGAGCTCCTACAATGAGCAGTTCTTC.

This CDR3 is CASSVKEAKNIQYF. The CDR3 region has the DNA TGTGCCAGCAGTGTGAAGGAGGCCAAAAACATTCAGTACTTC. V and J are TRBV6-1 and TRBJ2-4; the D is unclear. This CDR3 is built from 14 residues. Germline CDR1 is MNHNS and CDR2 is SASEGT. V lost 4 bases, J lost 1 base, and 8 bases lay in between.

The gene calls are TRBV28 and TRBJ2-5; 8 bases are shared with TRBD1. Unmatched junction bases numbered 10, after V lost 5 bases and J lost 5 bases. Germline CDR1 MDHEN, CDR2 SYDVKM. The CDR3 has 15 amino acids. The CDR3 reads CASSPPLQGVETQYF. In DNA form, the CDR3 reads TGTGCCAGCAGTCCCCCATTACAGGGGGTTGAGACCCAGTACTTC.

The table lists this clone with a count of one. J is TRBJ2-7 and V is TRBV7-8, with D perhaps TRBD2 (5 bases). CDR1 and CDR2 (germline): SGHVS, FQNEAQ. This CDR3 comprises 15 residues. The V gene lost 5 bases and the J gene lost 3 bases, with 17 bases spanning the gap. The CDR3 is CASSAGLHGIYEQYF. The CDR3 DNA sequence: TGTGCCAGCAGCGCGGGCCTACACGGGATCTACGAGCAGTACTTC.